A selection of T cell receptor beta chains follows, all from one sample in a study of regulatory T cells in long-lasting Graves disease. From the multiplex PCR reads, TCRdb called clonotypes with MiXCR, one entry per CDR3 protein. Of a few hundred thousand distinct CDR3 sequences in the sample, over 15% were seen once. The data were also submitted as part of a second study, on T cells in Graves' hyperthyroidism and ophthalmopathy.

This specimen was peripheral blood mononuclear cells (PBMCs), taken at new diagnosis, from a patient treated with antithyroid drugs. These receptors were collected from a man in his forties with Graves disease. Each CDR3 is given with its conserved first and last residue. The D gene is left open where the match is weak. Only some rows state a clone size, as once, few, many or a class for expanded clones.

many TRBJ2-6 TRBV2 . CASSFLPWGKISNVLTF TGTGCCAGCAGTTTTCTTCCGTGGGGCAAAATCTCCAACGTCCTGACTTTC
. TRBJ2-7 TRBV3-1 TRBD2 CASSGTGLAGGEQYF TGTGCCAGCAGCGGAACGGGGCTAGCGGGGGGCGAGCAGTACTTC
many TRBJ2-2 TRBV28 . CASTPGQNTGELFF TGTGCCAGCACCCCGGGACAGAACACCGGGGAGCTGTTTTTT
few TRBJ1-1 TRBV24-1 . CATSDLGGTEAFF TGTGCCACCAGTGATTTGGGGGGAACTGAAGCTTTCTTT
. TRBJ1-6 TRBV7-6 . CASNQTNGCNNSPLHF TGTGCCAGCAACCAGACAAACGGGTGTAATAATTCACCCCTCCACTTT
few TRBJ1-1 TRBV15 . CATSRVGTEAFF TGTGCCACCAGCAGAGTTGGCACTGAAGCTTTCTTT
. TRBJ2-7 TRBV27 TRBD2 CASSPGTSGSNEQYF TGTGCCAGCAGTCCCGGGACTAGCGGGAGTAACGAGCAGTACTTC
. TRBJ2-1 TRBV9 TRBD2 CASSRRLAGDLGNEQFF TGTGCCAGCAGCAGACGACTAGCGGGGGATTTAGGCAATGAGCAGTTCTTC
. TRBJ2-5 TRBV20-1 . CSASRPEGGGSETQYF TGCAGTGCTAGCCGGCCGGAGGGGGGGGGGTCTGAGACCCAGTACTTC
. TRBJ2-7 TRBV18 . CASSPPSQGFSEQYF TGTGCCAGCTCACCACCGTCACAGGGTTTTAGCGAGCAGTACTTC
. TRBJ2-1 TRBV10-3 TRBD2 CAISESNSGGLNYNEQFF TGTGCCATCAGTGAGTCGAATAGCGGGGGCCTTAACTACAATGAGCAGTTCTTC
many TRBJ1-6 TRBV30 TRBD1 CAYGQGNSPLHF TGTGCCTACGGACAGGGTAATTCACCCCTCCACTTT
many TRBJ1-2 TRBV5-1 . CASSFAGADYGYTF TGTGCCAGCAGTTTCGCGGGGGCCGACTATGGCTACACCTTC
many TRBJ1-5 TRBV12-3/TRBV12-4 TRBD1 CASRGQTNQPQHF TGTGCCAGCAGGGGACAGACTAATCAGCCCCAGCATTTT
many TRBJ1-1 TRBV12-3/TRBV12-4 . CATQRWGWDTEAFF TGTGCCACCCAAAGGTGGGGCTGGGACACTGAAGCTTTCTTT
. TRBJ2-7 TRBV19 . CASSIPERGYEQYF TGTGCCAGTAGTATTCCCGAGAGGGGCTACGAGCAGTACTTC
many TRBJ1-5 TRBV6-1 . CASSPDQLSYQPQHF TGTGCCAGCAGTCCCGACCAGTTATCATATCAGCCCCAGCATTTT
many TRBJ2-2 TRBV5-4 . CASSLESVGTGELFF TGTGCCAGCAGCTTGGAGTCCGTGGGCACCGGGGAGCTGTTTTTT
few TRBJ2-5 TRBV6-2/TRBV6-3 . CASSQFGSMGETQYF TGTGCCAGCAGTCAATTCGGTTCTATGGGCGAGACCCAGTACTTC
many TRBJ2-7 TRBV5-1 TRBD1 CASGQGASYEQYF TGCGCCAGCGGACAGGGGGCTAGCTACGAGCAGTACTTC
many TRBJ2-5 TRBV7-6 . CASSPTRRETQYF TGTGCCAGCAGCCCCACTAGGCGGGAGACCCAGTACTTC
many TRBJ2-7 TRBV11-2 . CASSLENHRTYEQYF TGTGCCAGCAGCTTAGAAAACCACAGGACCTACGAGCAGTACTTC
many TRBJ1-1 TRBV6-1 TRBD1 CASSRIAGGSEAFF TGTGCCAGCAGTCGAATTGCAGGGGGCTCTGAAGCTTTCTTT
. TRBJ2-4 TRBV7-4 . CTSSLALGQEKNIQYF TGTACCAGCAGCTTAGCGCTAGGGCAGGAGAAAAACATTCAGTACTTC
many TRBJ2-7 TRBV4-1 . CASSLSKAGIYEQYF TGCGCCAGCAGCCTCTCAAAGGCAGGGATCTACGAGCAGTACTTC
. TRBJ2-1 TRBV29-1 TRBD2 CSVVGHGGAMNNEQFF TGCAGCGTTGTAGGTCACGGGGGGGCGATGAACAATGAGCAGTTCTTC
many TRBJ2-4 TRBV12-3/TRBV12-4 . CASSLRPKIAKNIQYF TGTGCCAGCAGTTTAAGACCGAAGATAGCCAAAAACATTCAGTACTTC
. TRBJ1-5 TRBV6-1 . CASILTRGDSNQPQHF TGTGCCAGCATTTTGACCAGAGGAGATAGCAATCAGCCCCAGCATTTT
many TRBJ2-7 TRBV5-1 . CASSSLEEDEQYF TGCGCCAGCAGCTCACTAGAGGAGGACGAGCAGTACTTC
many TRBJ1-4 TRBV5-1 . CASSLLGTQNEKLFF TGCGCCAGCAGCTTATTGGGGACGCAAAATGAAAAACTGTTTTTT
many TRBJ2-3 TRBV5-5 TRBD1 CASSLRQGHTDTQYF TGTGCCAGCAGCTTAAGACAGGGCCACACAGATACGCAGTATTTT
many TRBJ1-4 TRBV12-3/TRBV12-4 . CASSPGTGHRNEKLFF TGTGCCAGCAGTCCTGGGACGGGACACCGTAATGAAAAACTGTTTTTT
many TRBJ2-7 TRBV28 . CASSFGTSTYEQYF TGTGCCAGCAGTTTCGGGACCTCTACCTACGAGCAGTACTTC
few TRBJ2-1 TRBV3-1 . CASSPFDRQYEQFF TGTGCCAGCAGCCCTTTCGACAGACAATATGAGCAGTTCTTC
many TRBJ1-1 TRBV20-1 . CSAWRQNTEAFF TGCAGTGCTTGGAGACAGAACACTGAAGCTTTCTTT
. TRBJ2-5 TRBV20-1 . CSAFRRITRYF TGCAGTGCCTTCCGAAGGATCACTCGGTACTTC
. TRBJ2-7 TRBV7-2 . CASSFDRSPGSYEQYF TGTGCCAGCAGCTTTGACAGATCACCGGGGAGCTACGAGCAGTACTTC
many TRBJ1-6 TRBV19 . CASNRRNSPLHF TGTGCCAGTAACAGGAGAAATTCACCCCTCCACTTT
. TRBJ1-1 TRBV5-4 . CASSPGGANTEAFF TGTGCCAGCAGCCCCGGTGGAGCAAACACTGAAGCTTTCTTT
many TRBJ2-5 TRBV11-2 TRBD2 CASSLIGGGHQETQYF TGTGCCAGCAGCTTAATTGGCGGGGGGCACCAAGAGACCCAGTACTTC